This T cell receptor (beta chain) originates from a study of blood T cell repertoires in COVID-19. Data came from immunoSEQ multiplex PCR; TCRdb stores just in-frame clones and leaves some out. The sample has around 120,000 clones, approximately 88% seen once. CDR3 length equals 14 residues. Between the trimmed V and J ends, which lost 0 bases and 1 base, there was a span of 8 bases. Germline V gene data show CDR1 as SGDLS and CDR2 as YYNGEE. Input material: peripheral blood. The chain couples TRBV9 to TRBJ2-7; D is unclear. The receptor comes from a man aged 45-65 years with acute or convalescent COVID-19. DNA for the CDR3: TGTGCCAGCAGCGTAGCTTCGCAGTCCTACGAGCAGTACTTC. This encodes CASSVASQSYEQYF.